The 14 T cell receptor beta chains below were found in one sample sequenced in a study of cytomegalovirus exposure and HLA in healthy donors. PCR primers comprised 60 Vbeta and 13 Jbeta primers. Assay: immunoSEQ multiplex PCR; the TCRdb copy retains only in-frame clones and omits some. In the table there are about 120,000 clones, 75% to 80% of which are singletons. Sequences were obtained from PBMCs. These receptors all stem from a woman in her forties in good health and CMV-seropositive.

The chain links TRBV9 to TRBJ1-4; D is ambiguous. Germline CDR1 and CDR2: SGDLS and YYNGEE. This CDR3 spans 14 amino acids. With 0 bases removed from V and 3 bases from J, the gap between germline ends came to 6 bases. The CDR3 loop is CASSVGHANEKLFF. The CDR3 coding sequence is TGTGCCAGCAGCGTAGGGCATGCTAATGAAAAACTGTTTTTT.

Only a few counts were recorded for this clone. V is TRBV5-1 and J is TRBJ1-1; 8 bases are a match to TRBD1. With V trimmed by 4 bases and J by 3 bases, 5 bases remained unmatched. The CDR3 totals 14 residues. Germline assignment: CDR1 SGHRS and CDR2 YFSETQ. The CDR3 DNA follows: TGCGCCAGCAGCGCGACAGGGGAATACACTGAAGCTTTCTTT. Its translation is CASSATGEYTEAFF. Full variable domain (outside the CDR3, taken from reference TRBV5-1 and TRBJ1-1): KAGVTQTPRYLIKTRGQQVTLSCSPISGHRSVSWYQQTPGQGLQFLFEYFSETQRNKGNFPGRFSGRQFSNSRSEMNVSTLELGDSALYLCASSATGEYTEAFFGQGTRLTVV.

The chain has TRBV28 and TRBJ1-2; no firm D call. Germline CDR1 reads MDHEN; CDR2 reads SYDVKM. Trimming took 7 bases from V and 4 from J, leaving 10 bases between them. The CDR3 length is 12 residues. In DNA form, the CDR3 reads TGTGCCAGCAACGAGGAGATCTATGGCTACACCTTC. Its translation: CASNEEIYGYTF.

The chain links TRBV29-1 to TRBJ1-4, with 8 bases that match TRBD1. Germline CDR1 is SQVTM and CDR2 is ANQGSEA. The ends lost 2 bases at V and 11 bases at J; junction bases unmatched: 13. The CDR3 extends over 15 amino acids. CDR3: CSVELQGARMGKLFF. The CDR3 DNA reads TGCAGCGTTGAATTGCAGGGGGCAAGAATGGGGAAACTGTTTTTT. Based on the CDR3 plus reference TRBV29-1 and TRBJ1-4, the full variable domain is SAVISQKPSRDICQRGTSLTIQCQVDSQVTMMFWYRQQPGQSLTLIATANQGSEATYESGFVIDKFPISRPNLTFSTLTVSNMSPEDSSIYLCSVELQGARMGKLFFGSGTQLSVL.

The gene calls are TRBV7-2 and TRBJ2-5, with TRBD2 as a possible D gene (6 bases). The CDR3 runs 13 residues. CDR1 and CDR2 (germline): SGHTA, FQGNSA. V lost 5 bases, J lost 5 bases, and 12 bases lay in between. CDR3 sequence reads: CASSPGGSETQYF. CDR3 nucleotide sequence: TGTGCCAGCAGCCCTGGGGGGAGTGAGACCCAGTACTTC. The variable domain in full, completed from reference TRBV7-2 and TRBJ2-5, reads GAGVSQSPSNKVTEKGKDVELRCDPISGHTALYWYRQSLGQGLEFLIYFQGNSAPDKSGLPSDRFSAERTGGSVSTLTIQRTQQEDSAVYLCASSPGGSETQYFGPGTRLLVL.

This chain uses TRBV25-1 with TRBJ1-4; perhaps TRBD1 as D (5 bases). This CDR3 has 15 amino acids. Per germline, CDR1 MGHDK and CDR2 SYGVNS. The V gene lost 6 bases and the J gene lost 7 bases, with 18 bases spanning the gap. CDR3 bases: TGTGCCAGCAGCTTGCCCGGGGGGTCGGTTGAAAAACTGTTTTTT. Protein product: CASSLPGGSVEKLFF.

The V call is TRBV11-1, the J call TRBJ2-2; TRBD1 agrees at 7 bases. V lost 3 bases and J lost 6; bases outside the gene matches: 1. Germline V gene data show CDR1 as SGHAT and CDR2 as FQDESV (reference sequence). CDR3 size: 13 residues. The CDR3: CASSLDRPGELFF. In DNA, the CDR3 is TGTGCCAGCAGCTTGGACAGGCCCGGGGAGCTGTTTTTT.

This clone was detected once. At one end the junction does not follow the germline gene, possibly because of a read error. The chain is built from TRBV10-1 and TRBJ2-5, with TRBD1 as a possible D gene (6 bases). The CDR3 totals 13 residues. CDR1 is WNHNN, CDR2 SYGVQD, per germline (reference sequence). The CDR3 DNA is TGCGCCACCAGTGGACAGCTCCAAGAGACCCAGTACTTC. This sequence encodes CATSGQLQETQYF.

This clone has more than one count but fewer than ten. CDR3 sequence reads: CASSLGGYYGYTF. The CDR3 DNA sequence: TGTGCCAGCAGCTTAGGCGGATACTATGGCTACACCTTC. The genes are TRBV11-2 and TRBJ1-2; D uncertain. This CDR3 is built from 13 residues. Germline V gene data show CDR1 as SGHAT and CDR2 as FQNNGV. V lost 1 base to trimming and J lost 3 bases, with 6 bases between them.

The chain employs TRBV18 and TRBJ1-2; maybe TRBD1 (5 bases). CDR3 length: 15 amino acids. V lost 3 bases and J 4 bases, leaving 15 bases between the germline ends. Germline values: CDR1 KGHSH, CDR2 LQKENI. CDR3 DNA: TGTGCCAGCTCACCCCAATCGGGACTCAGCTATGGCTACACCTTC. Its translation: CASSPQSGLSYGYTF.

V is TRBV5-1 and J is TRBJ1-4; TRBD1 matches 7 bases. Germline lookup yields CDR1 SGHRS and CDR2 YFSETQ. The ends lost 0 bases at V and 1 base at J; junction bases unmatched: 0. This CDR3 is 15 amino acids long. CDR3 protein: CASSLGTGTNEKLFF. The DNA for the CDR3 is TGCGCCAGCAGCTTGGGGACAGGAACTAATGAAAAACTGTTTTTT. Together with reference TRBV5-1 and TRBJ1-4, the CDR3 gives the full variable domain: KAGVTQTPRYLIKTRGQQVTLSCSPISGHRSVSWYQQTPGQGLQFLFEYFSETQRNKGNFPGRFSGRQFSNSRSEMNVSTLELGDSALYLCASSLGTGTNEKLFFGSGTQLSVL.

This clone was found a few times. This chain joins TRBV5-1 and TRBJ1-5; the D is unclear. V lost 2 bases and J 0 bases, leaving 3 bases between the germline ends. CDR1 SGHRS and CDR2 YFSETQ come from the germline V gene. This CDR3 contains 13 residues. The CDR3 nucleotides read TGCGCCAGCAGCTTCAGTAGCAATCAGCCCCAGCATTTT. It codes for CASSFSSNQPQHF.

The CDR3 loop is CASSYRGPPTGELFF. The CDR3 DNA follows: TGTGCCAGCAGTTACAGGGGGCCGCCCACCGGGGAGCTGTTTTTT. The chain has TRBV6-5 and TRBJ2-2; 7 nucleotides line up with TRBD1. Germline V gives CDR1 MNHEY, CDR2 SVGAGI. The CDR3 extends over 15 amino acids. V lost 2 bases and J lost 4; bases outside the gene matches: 4.

The table lists this clone with a few counts. The chain couples TRBV18 to TRBJ1-2; 12 bases map to TRBD1. Germline-derived CDR1 and CDR2 are KGHSH and LQKENI. J gave up 8 bases and V 8 bases, and 12 bases lay outside the gene matches. The CDR3 runs 15 residues. The CDR3 nucleotides read TGTGCCAGCACTCCGGGACAGGGGGCATTGAGCGGCTACACCTTC. This gives the protein CASTPGQGALSGYTF.